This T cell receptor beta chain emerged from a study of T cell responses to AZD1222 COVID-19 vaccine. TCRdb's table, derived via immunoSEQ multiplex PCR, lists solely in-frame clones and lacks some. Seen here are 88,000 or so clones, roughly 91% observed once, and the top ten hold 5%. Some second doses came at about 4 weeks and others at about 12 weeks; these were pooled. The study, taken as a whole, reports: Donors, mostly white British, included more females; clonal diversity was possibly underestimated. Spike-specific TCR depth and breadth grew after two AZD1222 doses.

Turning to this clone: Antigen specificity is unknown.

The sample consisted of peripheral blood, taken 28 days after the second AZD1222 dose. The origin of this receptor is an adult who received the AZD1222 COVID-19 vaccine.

This CDR3 is CASSTRTGPETQYF. The CDR3 nucleotides are TGCGCCAGCAGCACAAGGACAGGGCCGGAGACCCAGTACTTC. The rearrangement links TRBV5-1 to TRBJ2-5; 8 bases agree with TRBD1. The germline gives CDR1 SGHRS, CDR2 YFSETQ. The V gene end was trimmed by 4 bases and the J gene end by 5 bases; junction bases not matched to a gene: 7. This CDR3 has 14 amino acids.